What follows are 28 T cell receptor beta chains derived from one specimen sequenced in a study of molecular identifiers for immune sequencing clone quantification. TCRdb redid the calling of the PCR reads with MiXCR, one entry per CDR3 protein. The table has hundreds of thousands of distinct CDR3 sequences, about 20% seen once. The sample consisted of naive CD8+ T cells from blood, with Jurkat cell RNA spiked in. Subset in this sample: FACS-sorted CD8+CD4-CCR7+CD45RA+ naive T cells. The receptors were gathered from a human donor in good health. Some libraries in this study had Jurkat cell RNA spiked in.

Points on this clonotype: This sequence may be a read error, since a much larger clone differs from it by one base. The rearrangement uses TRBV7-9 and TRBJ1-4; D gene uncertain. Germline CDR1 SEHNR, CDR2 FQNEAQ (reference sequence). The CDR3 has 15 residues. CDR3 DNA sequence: TGTGCCGGCAGCAAAGCGGGTGCAACTAATGAAAAACTGTTTTTT. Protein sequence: CAGSKAGATNEKLFF.

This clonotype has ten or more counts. The CDR3 region is CASTAGDFNEQFF. CDR3 coding DNA: TGTGCCAGTACAGCGGGGGACTTCAATGAGCAGTTCTTC. The gene calls are TRBV6-2 or TRBV6-3 and TRBJ2-1; 8 bases are shared with TRBD2. V trimming: 9 bases; J trimming: 6 bases; junction bases outside the gene matches: 7. CDR1 is MNHEY, CDR2 SVGEGT, per germline. The CDR3 sequence is 13 residues long.

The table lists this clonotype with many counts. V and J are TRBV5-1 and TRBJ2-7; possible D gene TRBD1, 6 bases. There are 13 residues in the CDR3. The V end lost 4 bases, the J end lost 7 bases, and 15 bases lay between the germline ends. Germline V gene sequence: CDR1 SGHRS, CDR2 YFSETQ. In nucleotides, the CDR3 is TGCGCCAGCAGCCATTTGGGGGCGAATGAGCAGTACTTC. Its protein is CASSHLGANEQYF.

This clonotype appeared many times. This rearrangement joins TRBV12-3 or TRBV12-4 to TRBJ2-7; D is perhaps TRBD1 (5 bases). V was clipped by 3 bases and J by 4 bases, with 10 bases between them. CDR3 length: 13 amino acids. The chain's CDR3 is CASSFRVSYEQYF. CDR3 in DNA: TGTGCCAGCAGTTTCAGGGTTTCGTACGAGCAGTACTTC.

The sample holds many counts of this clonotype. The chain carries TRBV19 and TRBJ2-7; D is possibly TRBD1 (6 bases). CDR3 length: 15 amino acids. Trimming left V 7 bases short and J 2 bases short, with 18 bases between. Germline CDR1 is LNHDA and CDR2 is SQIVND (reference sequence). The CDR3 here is CASTPGTRGTYEQYF. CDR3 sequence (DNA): TGTGCCAGTACCCCCGGGACACGGGGAACCTACGAGCAGTACTTC. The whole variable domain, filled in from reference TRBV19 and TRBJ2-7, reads DGGITQSPKYLFRKEGQNVTLSCEQNLNHDAMYWYRQDPGQGLRLIYYSQIVNDFQKGDIAEGYSVSREKKESFPLTVTSAQKNPTAFYLCASTPGTRGTYEQYFGPGTRLTVT.

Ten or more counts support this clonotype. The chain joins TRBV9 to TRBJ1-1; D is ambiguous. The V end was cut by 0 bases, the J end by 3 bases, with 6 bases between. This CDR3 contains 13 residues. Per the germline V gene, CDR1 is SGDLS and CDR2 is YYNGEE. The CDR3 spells CASSVGPYTEAFF. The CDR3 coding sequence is TGTGCCAGCAGCGTAGGACCTTACACTGAAGCTTTCTTT.

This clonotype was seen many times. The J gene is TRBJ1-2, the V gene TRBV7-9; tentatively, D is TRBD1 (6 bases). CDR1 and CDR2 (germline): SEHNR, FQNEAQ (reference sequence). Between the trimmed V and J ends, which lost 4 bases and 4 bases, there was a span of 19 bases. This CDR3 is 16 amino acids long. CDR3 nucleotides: TGTGCCAGCAGCTCGGGGCTACAGGGAGTTTCCTATGGCTACACCTTC. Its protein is CASSSGLQGVSYGYTF.

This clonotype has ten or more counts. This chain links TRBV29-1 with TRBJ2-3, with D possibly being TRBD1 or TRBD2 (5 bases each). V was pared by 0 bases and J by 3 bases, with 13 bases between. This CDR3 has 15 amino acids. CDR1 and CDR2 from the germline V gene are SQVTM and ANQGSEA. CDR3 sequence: CSVEEWGRRTDTQYF. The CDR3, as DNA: TGCAGCGTTGAAGAATGGGGGAGAAGAACAGATACGCAGTATTTT.

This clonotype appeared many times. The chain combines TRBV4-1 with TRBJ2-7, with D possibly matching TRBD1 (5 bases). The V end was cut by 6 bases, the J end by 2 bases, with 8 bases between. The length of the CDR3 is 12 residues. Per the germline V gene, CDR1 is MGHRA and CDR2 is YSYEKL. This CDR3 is CASRGEAYEQYF. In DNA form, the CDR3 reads TGCGCCAGCAGAGGGGAAGCCTACGAGCAGTACTTC.

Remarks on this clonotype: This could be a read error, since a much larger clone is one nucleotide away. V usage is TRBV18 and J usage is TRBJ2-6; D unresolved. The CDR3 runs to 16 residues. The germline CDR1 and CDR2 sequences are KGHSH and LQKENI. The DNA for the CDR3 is TGTGCCAGCACACCTAGTCAGTACTCTGGGGCCAACGTCCTGACTTTC. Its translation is CASTPSQYSGANVLTF.

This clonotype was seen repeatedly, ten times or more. The CDR3 spells CASSLGPAGGGTGELFF. CDR3 sequence (DNA): TGTGCCAGCAGCTTAGGGCCCGCAGGGGGCGGCACCGGGGAGCTGTTTTTT. V gene TRBV7-2 combines with J gene TRBJ2-2; 8 bases map to TRBD1. The V segment lost 1 base and the J segment 4 bases; nucleotides outside the gene matches: 8. The CDR3 sequence is 17 residues long. Germline CDR1 reads SGHTA; CDR2 reads FQGNSA.

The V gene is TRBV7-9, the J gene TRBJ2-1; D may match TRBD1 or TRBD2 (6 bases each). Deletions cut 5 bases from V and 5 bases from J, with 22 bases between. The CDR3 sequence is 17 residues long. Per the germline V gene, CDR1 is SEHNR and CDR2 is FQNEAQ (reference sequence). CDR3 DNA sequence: TGTGCCAGCAGCCCCTACGGGGGCTGGAGCCCCGACAATGAGCAGTTCTTC. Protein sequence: CASSPYGGWSPDNEQFF.

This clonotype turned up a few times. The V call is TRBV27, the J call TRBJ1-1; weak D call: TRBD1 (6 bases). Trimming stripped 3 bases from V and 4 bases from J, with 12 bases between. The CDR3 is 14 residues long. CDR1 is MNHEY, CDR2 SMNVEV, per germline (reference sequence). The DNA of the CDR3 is TGTGCCAGCAGTTTCAGGGGCTCGAGCACTGAAGCTTTCTTT. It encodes CASSFRGSSTEAFF.

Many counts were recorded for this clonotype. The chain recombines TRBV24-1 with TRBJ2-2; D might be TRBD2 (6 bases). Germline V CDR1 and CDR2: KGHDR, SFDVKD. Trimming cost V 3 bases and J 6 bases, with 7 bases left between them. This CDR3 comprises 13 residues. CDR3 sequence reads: CATSDPSAGELFF. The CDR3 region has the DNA TGTGCCACCAGTGATCCTAGCGCCGGGGAGCTGTTTTTT.

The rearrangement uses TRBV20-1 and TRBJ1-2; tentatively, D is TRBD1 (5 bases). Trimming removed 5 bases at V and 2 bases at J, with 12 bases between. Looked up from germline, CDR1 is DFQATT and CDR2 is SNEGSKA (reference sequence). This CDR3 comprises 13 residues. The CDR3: CSAPTDRNYGYTF. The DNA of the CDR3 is TGCAGTGCTCCCACAGACAGAAACTATGGCTACACCTTC.

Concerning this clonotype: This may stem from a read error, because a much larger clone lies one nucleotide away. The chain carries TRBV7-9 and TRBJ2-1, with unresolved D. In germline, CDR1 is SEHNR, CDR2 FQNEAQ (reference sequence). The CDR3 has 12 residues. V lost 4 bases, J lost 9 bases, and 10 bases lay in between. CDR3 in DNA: TGTGCCAGCAGCTCAGTCTGGTGTGAGCAGTTCTTC. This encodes CASSSVWCEQFF. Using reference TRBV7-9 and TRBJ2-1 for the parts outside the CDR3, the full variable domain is DTGVSQNPRHKITKRGQNVTFRCDPISEHNRLYWYRQTLGQGPEFLTYFQNEAQLEKSRLLSDRFSAERPKGSFSTLEIQRTEQGDSAMYLCASSSVWCEQFFGPGTRLTVL.

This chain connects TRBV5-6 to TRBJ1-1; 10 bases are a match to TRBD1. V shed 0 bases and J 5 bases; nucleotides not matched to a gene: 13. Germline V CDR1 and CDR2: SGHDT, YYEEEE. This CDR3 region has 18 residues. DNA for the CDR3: TGTGCCAGCAGCTTGGGATGGGGACAGGGGAGGGCGACGACTGAAGCTTTCTTT. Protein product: CASSLGWGQGRATTEAFF.

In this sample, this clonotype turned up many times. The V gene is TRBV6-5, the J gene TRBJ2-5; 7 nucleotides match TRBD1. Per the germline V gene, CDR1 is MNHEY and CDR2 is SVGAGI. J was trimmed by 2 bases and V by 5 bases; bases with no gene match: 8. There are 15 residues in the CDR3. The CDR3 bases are TGTGCCAGCAGTCACAGCCCGGGACAGCAAGAGACCCAGTACTTC. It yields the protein CASSHSPGQQETQYF.

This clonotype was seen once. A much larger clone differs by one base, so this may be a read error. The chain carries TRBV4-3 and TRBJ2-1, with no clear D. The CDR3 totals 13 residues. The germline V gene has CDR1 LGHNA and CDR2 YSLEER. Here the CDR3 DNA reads TGCGCCAGCAGCCAAGTCGGATACAATGGGCAGTTCTTC. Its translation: CASSQVGYNGQFF.

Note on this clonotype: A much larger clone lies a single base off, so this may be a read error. The CDR3 loop is CASGDPLAGAYSGANVLTF. The DNA for the CDR3 is TGTGCCAGCGGGGACCCCTTAGCGGGCGCGTACTCTGGGGCCAACGTCCTGACTTTC. The chain couples TRBV6-5 to TRBJ2-6; 7 nucleotides match TRBD2. Germline CDR1 reads MNHEY; CDR2 reads SVGAGI. Trimming took 8 bases from V and 0 from J; bases not matched to a gene: 16. The CDR3 extends over 19 amino acids.

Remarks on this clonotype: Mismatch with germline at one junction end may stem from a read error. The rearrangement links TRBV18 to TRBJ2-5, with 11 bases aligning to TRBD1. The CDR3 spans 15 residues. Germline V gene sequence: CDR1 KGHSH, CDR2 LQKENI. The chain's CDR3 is CASSTDRGRQETQCF. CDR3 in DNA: TGTGCCAGCTCGACGGACAGGGGGCGCCAAGAGACCCAGTGCTTC. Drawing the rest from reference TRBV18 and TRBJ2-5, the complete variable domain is NAGVMQNPRHLVRRRGQEARLRCSPMKGHSHVYWYRQLPEEGLKFMVYLQKENIIDESGMPKERFSAEFPKEGPSILRIQQVVRGDSAAYFCASSTDRGRQETQCFGPGTRLLVL.

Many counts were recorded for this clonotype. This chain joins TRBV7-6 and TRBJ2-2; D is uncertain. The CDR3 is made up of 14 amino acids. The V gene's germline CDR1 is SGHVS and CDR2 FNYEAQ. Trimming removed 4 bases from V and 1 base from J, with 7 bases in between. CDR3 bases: TGTGCCAGCAGCTCAGCCTGGAACACCGGGGAGCTGTTTTTT. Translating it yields CASSSAWNTGELFF.

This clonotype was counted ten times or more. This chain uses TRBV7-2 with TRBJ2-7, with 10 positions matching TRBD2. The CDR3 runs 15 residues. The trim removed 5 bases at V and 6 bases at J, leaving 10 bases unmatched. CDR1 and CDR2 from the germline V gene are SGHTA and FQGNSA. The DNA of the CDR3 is TGTGCCAGCAGCCCCTCGCTAGCGGGAGCCTCCGAGCAGTACTTC. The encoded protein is CASSPSLAGASEQYF.

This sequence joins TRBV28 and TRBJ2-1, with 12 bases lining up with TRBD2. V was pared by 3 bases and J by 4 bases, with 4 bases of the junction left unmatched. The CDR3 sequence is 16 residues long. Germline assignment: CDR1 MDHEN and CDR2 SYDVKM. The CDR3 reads CASSFPLAGGYNEQFF. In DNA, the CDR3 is TGTGCCAGCAGTTTCCCCCTAGCGGGAGGGTACAATGAGCAGTTCTTC.

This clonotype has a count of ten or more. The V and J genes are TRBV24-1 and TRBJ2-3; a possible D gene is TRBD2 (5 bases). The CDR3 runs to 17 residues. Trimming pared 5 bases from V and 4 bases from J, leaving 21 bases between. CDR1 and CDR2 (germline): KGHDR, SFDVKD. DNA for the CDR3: TGTGCCACCAGTGCCTCAGCGGCCAAACCAAAAGCAGATACGCAGTATTTT. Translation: CATSASAAKPKADTQYF.

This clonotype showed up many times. CDR3 coding DNA: TGTGCCAGCAGTTTATCGGTTTCTAGTATGCGATTACAAGAGACCCAGTACTTC. Its protein product is CASSLSVSSMRLQETQYF. J is TRBJ2-5 and V is TRBV27, with unresolved D. The CDR3 covers 18 residues. Germline V gene lookup returns CDR1 MNHEY and CDR2 SMNVEV (reference sequence). V lost 0 bases, J lost 2 bases, and 19 bases lay in between.

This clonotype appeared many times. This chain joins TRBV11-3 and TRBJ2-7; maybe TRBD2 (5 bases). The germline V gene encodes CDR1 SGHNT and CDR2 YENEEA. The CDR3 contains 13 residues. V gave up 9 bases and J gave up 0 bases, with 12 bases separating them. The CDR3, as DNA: TGTGCCAGTAGCGACGGAGGCTCCTACGAGCAGTACTTC. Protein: CASSDGGSYEQYF.

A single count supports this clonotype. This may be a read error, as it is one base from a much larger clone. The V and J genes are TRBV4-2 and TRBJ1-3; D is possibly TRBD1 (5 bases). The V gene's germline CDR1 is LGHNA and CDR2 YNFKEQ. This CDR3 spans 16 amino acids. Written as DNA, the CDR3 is TGTGCCAGCAGCCAAGAGTGGGGGAGGTTTGGAAACACCATACATTTT. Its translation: CASSQEWGRFGNTIHF.